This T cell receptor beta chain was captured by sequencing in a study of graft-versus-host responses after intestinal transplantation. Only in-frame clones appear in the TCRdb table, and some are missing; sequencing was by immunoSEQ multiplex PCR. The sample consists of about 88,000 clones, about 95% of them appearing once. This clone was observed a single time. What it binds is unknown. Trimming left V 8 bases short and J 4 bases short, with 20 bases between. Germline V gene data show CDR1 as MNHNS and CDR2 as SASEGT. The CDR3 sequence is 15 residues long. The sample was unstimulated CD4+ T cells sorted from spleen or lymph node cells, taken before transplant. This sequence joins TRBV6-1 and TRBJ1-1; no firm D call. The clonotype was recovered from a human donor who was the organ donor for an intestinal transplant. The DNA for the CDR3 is TGTGCCAGCCGGTTCGGAGGAGCTCGAGTCACTGAAGCTTTCTTT. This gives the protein CASRFGGARVTEAFF.